These 7 T cell receptor beta chains were all obtained from the same sample, sequenced in a study of blood T cell repertoires in COVID-19. Profiling relied on immunoSEQ multiplex PCR, and the TCRdb table lists in-frame clones only, not all of them. Altogether fewer than 65,000 clones are present, roughly 83% being singletons, with the ten largest covering about 5.8%. Material: peripheral blood. The source is a human donor in a cohort sampled during active COVID-19.

The rearrangement joins TRBV28 to TRBJ1-2; D not certain. The ends were cut back, 4 bases at V and 7 bases at J, with 13 bases in the middle. Germline CDR1 reads MDHEN; CDR2 reads SYDVKM. CDR3 length: 13 amino acids. The CDR3, as DNA: TGTGCCAGCAGTTCCGCGGCGATAGCTGGCTACACCTTC. Its protein product is CASSSAAIAGYTF.

This clone was seen a handful of times. The DNA for the CDR3 is TGTGCCAGCAGCAGACAGGGGGGACCCTACGAGCAGTACTTC. Amino acid sequence: CASSRQGGPYEQYF. J is TRBJ2-7 and V is TRBV9; 9 bases fit TRBD1. Germline V gene lookup returns CDR1 SGDLS and CDR2 YYNGEE. V was pared by 4 bases and J by 2 bases, with 4 bases of the junction left unmatched. The CDR3 totals 14 residues.

The V gene is TRBV3-1 (or the pseudogene TRBV3-2), the J gene TRBJ1-1, with D perhaps matching TRBD1 (5 bases). V lost 4 bases to trimming and J lost 2 bases, with 8 bases between them. Germline V lookup: CDR1 LGHDT, CDR2 YNNKEL (reference sequence). There are 13 residues in the CDR3. CDR3: CASSLQGNTEAFF. The CDR3 bases are TGTGCCAGCAGCCTTCAGGGTAACACTGAAGCTTTCTTT.

The V and J genes are TRBV7-8 and TRBJ2-5, with D uncertain. Between the trimmed V and J ends, which lost 5 bases and 1 base, there was a span of 11 bases. Germline-derived CDR1 and CDR2 are SGHVS and FQNEAQ. The length of the CDR3 is 14 residues. As DNA, the CDR3 is TGTGCCAGCAGCGTTACAGAAGTCCAAGAGACCCAGTACTTC. Its protein product is CASSVTEVQETQYF.

The V gene is TRBV28, the J gene TRBJ1-6; D gene unclear. Germline assignment: CDR1 MDHEN and CDR2 SYDVKM. Deletions cut 8 bases from V and 5 bases from J, with 10 bases between. The CDR3 totals 13 residues. The chain's CDR3 is CASVPQDNSPLHF. CDR3 DNA: TGTGCCAGCGTCCCACAAGATAATTCACCCCTCCACTTT. The whole variable domain, filled in from reference TRBV28 and TRBJ1-6, reads DVKVTQSSRYLVKRTGEKVFLECVQDMDHENMFWYRQDPGLGLRLIYFSYDVKMKEKGDIPEGYSVSREKKERFSLILESASTNQTSMYLCASVPQDNSPLHFGNGTRLTVT.

This chain links TRBV19 with TRBJ1-5, with a tentative D call TRBD1 (5 bases). The CDR3 length is 15 residues. The germline CDR1 and CDR2 sequences are LNHDA and SQIVND (reference sequence). The ends were cut back, 1 base at V and 0 bases at J, with 7 bases in the middle. The CDR3 nucleotides read TGTGCCAGTAGTATAGGGGGGGGTAGCAATCAGCCCCAGCATTTT. This sequence encodes CASSIGGGSNQPQHF.

This clone was seen only once. The chain has TRBV5-4 and TRBJ2-7; 8 bases align to TRBD2. Germline CDR1 SGHNT, CDR2 YYREEE (reference sequence). The CDR3 extends over 13 amino acids. The ends lost 4 bases at V and 2 bases at J; junction bases unmatched: 2. The CDR3 DNA reads TGTGCCAGCAGCCGGGGGGGGGCCTACGAGCAGTACTTC. Translated: CASSRGGAYEQYF.